The 5 T cell receptor beta chains reported below all come from one sample, sequenced in a study of OX40 agonist ivuxolimab in advanced cancers. Assay: immunoSEQ multiplex PCR; the TCRdb copy retains only in-frame clones and omits some. The sample lists 12,000 to 15,000 clones, approximately 94% occurring once. The sequencing here drew on CD4+ or CD8+ T cells sorted from blood, taken in a trial of the OX40 agonist ivuxolimab. All receptors come from an adult with an advanced solid tumor such as melanoma, head and neck, liver or kidney cancer.

The rearrangement uses TRBV27 and TRBJ2-1, with no clear D. This CDR3 is 15 amino acids long. Germline V lookup: CDR1 MNHEY, CDR2 SMNVEV (reference sequence). V lost 6 bases and J lost 0, with 12 bases in between. CDR3 residues: CASSTGRSSYNEQFF. CDR3 coding DNA: TGTGCCAGCAGCACCGGTCGGAGCTCCTACAATGAGCAGTTCTTC.

The chain combines TRBV7-6 with TRBJ1-2; no clear D gene. Per germline, CDR1 SGHVS and CDR2 FNYEAQ. The CDR3 runs to 14 residues. V was trimmed by 1 base and J by 8 bases, leaving 14 bases between them. The CDR3 is CASSLGAGLGGYTF. CDR3 DNA: TGTGCCAGCAGCTTAGGGGCGGGGTTAGGAGGCTACACCTTC.

The chain is built from TRBV11-2 and TRBJ2-5; D gene unclear. This CDR3 has 15 residues. V lost 5 bases and J 4 bases, leaving 17 bases between the germline ends. Germline assignment: CDR1 SGHAT and CDR2 FQNNGV. This CDR3 reads CASSLVVSPGETQYF. The CDR3 coding sequence is TGTGCCAGCAGCCTAGTGGTCTCCCCCGGAGAGACCCAGTACTTC.

The chain has TRBV2 and TRBJ2-7; D gene uncertain. The ends were cut back, 4 bases at V and 0 bases at J, with 7 bases in the middle. From germline, CDR1 is SNHLY and CDR2 FYNNEI. The CDR3 runs to 13 residues. The CDR3 here is CASSGYNSYEQYF. The DNA of the CDR3 is TGTGCCAGCAGTGGATACAACTCCTACGAGCAGTACTTC.

The V and J genes are TRBV6-5 and TRBJ2-5, with D possibly TRBD2 on 6 matching bases. V gave up 6 bases and J gave up 5 bases, with 16 bases separating them. CDR3 length: 14 residues. Germline loops: CDR1 MNHEY, CDR2 SVGAGI. This CDR3 reads CASSFGGWGETQYF. The CDR3 nucleotides are TGTGCCAGCAGCTTCGGGGGTTGGGGGGAGACCCAGTACTTC.